These 6 T cell receptor beta chains were sequenced from one sample in a study of T cell changes during pregnancy in multiple sclerosis. Assay: immunoSEQ multiplex PCR; the TCRdb copy retains only in-frame clones and omits some. The table includes roughly 40,000 clones, approximately 90% detected once. This material consisted of CD4+ T cells from peripheral blood mononuclear cells, taken in the third trimester of pregnancy. These receptors were obtained from a female donor with multiple sclerosis, enrolled in a pregnancy study.

In this sample, this clone turned up once. The rearrangement links TRBV19 to TRBJ2-2; tentatively, D is TRBD1 (6 bases). Between the trimmed V and J ends, which lost 9 bases and 4 bases, there was a span of 21 bases. The CDR3 runs 16 residues. Looked up from germline, CDR1 is LNHDA and CDR2 is SQIVND (reference sequence). The CDR3 DNA reads TGTGCCAGCATTTCTGTGGGGACACTGCCCACCGGGGAGCTGTTTTTT. This codes for CASISVGTLPTGELFF.

The V gene is TRBV6-1, the J gene TRBJ2-7; D possibly corresponds to TRBD1 (5 bases). V gave up 7 bases and J gave up 1 base, with 11 bases separating them. The germline CDR1 and CDR2 sequences are MNHNS and SASEGT. This CDR3 has 13 amino acids. Here the CDR3 reads CASNSGNSYEQYF. The CDR3 nucleotides are TGTGCCAGCAATTCAGGGAATTCCTACGAGCAGTACTTC.

CDR3 region: CAWRSSTDTQYF. Here the CDR3 DNA reads TGTGCCTGGAGATCTAGCACAGATACGCAGTATTTT. The chain carries TRBV30 and TRBJ2-3; D gene uncertain. V lost 3 bases, J lost 0 bases, and 4 bases lay in between. Germline V gives CDR1 GTSNPN, CDR2 SVGIG (reference sequence). The CDR3 is made up of 12 amino acids.

The chain recombines TRBV30 with TRBJ2-5; D perhaps matches TRBD1 (6 bases). The length of the CDR3 is 12 residues. The germline gives CDR1 GTSNPN, CDR2 SVGIG (reference sequence). Trimming shortened V by 4 bases and J by 2 bases, and 8 bases separated the two germline ends. The CDR3 nucleotides are TGTGCCTGGACGACAGGACAAGAGACCCAGTACTTC. It yields the protein CAWTTGQETQYF.

This rearrangement joins TRBV28 to TRBJ2-7; D gene uncertain. The length of the CDR3 is 15 residues. Deletions cut 3 bases from V and 6 bases from J, with 18 bases between. From germline, CDR1 is MDHEN and CDR2 SYDVKM. CDR3 DNA sequence: TGTGCCAGCAGTTTCGCCGGAGAGTTGCTAGGCGAGCAGTACTTC. Amino acid sequence: CASSFAGELLGEQYF.

Remarks on this clone: The junction departs from the called germline gene at one end, perhaps through a read error. The chain employs TRBV10-3 and TRBJ1-1; 8 nucleotides match TRBD1. The CDR3 runs 13 residues. CDR1 is ENHRY and CDR2 is SYGVKD in the germline V gene. CDR3 DNA: TGTGCCATCACACGGACAGGGAACGCTGAAGCTTTCTTT. Protein sequence: CAITRTGNAEAFF.